The entry that follows covers one T cell receptor (beta chain) sequence. What antigen it recognizes has not been identified. Base qualities are not at hand, and no much larger clone is one base apart. TCRbeta CDR3 regions were amplified from genomic DNA using the immunoSEQ Assay, a bias-controlled multiplex PCR. The paper's data handling went like this. The number of nucleated cells in each sample was estimated from the amplification of reference gene primers within the assay. Sequence reads were collapsed and filtered to measure the absolute abundance of every unique TCRbeta CDR3 rearrangement. Productive Simpson clonality was computed per sample as the square root of Simpson's diversity index over productive rearrangements. In TCRdb, the immuneACCESS table is reduced to in-frame sequences with V and J assigned. These tables do not hold every clone; where another copy was compared, an unresolved V gene accounts for under half, and the others remain unexplained. That table gives V, J and clone size, and the DNA gave D and trimming. This sample lists tens of thousands of clones; approximately 90% were detected once. Under 4.5% of the sample is taken by the ten largest.

Collaborating institutions collected whole blood in K2EDTA tubes following their own protocols. For TCRbeta analysis, collaborator samples were shipped as frozen whole blood, as isolated PBMCs, or as DNA extracted from either sample type. This sample was included in a study of blood T cell repertoires in COVID-19 (dated by TCRdb to 2018 to 2021). About the study as a whole: The collaborator samples originated in the United States, Italy and Spain and spanned the acute and convalescent phases of COVID-19. The repertoires were released in a freely available public database intended as a resource for research on the immune response to SARS-CoV-2. The dataset comprised deeply sampled blood TCRbeta repertoires from subjects exposed to, actively infected with, or recovered from COVID-19. The material from the prospective study consisted of cDNA or gDNA derived from T cells, B-cell-depleted T cells, or PBMCs. Samples were obtained from the ongoing ImmuneRACE study (first 160 participants) and from 1,254 subjects provided by 6 global collaborators. Where available, HLA class I and class II types were taken from metadata supplied by the sample provider and were not determined by assay-based typing. The sample metadata nearly always contained a de-identified subject ID, COVID-19 status, age in years and sex. The research as a whole found: How much clinical and demographic metadata was included differed by source and by participant, and the metadata was provided uncurated.

CDR1 and CDR2 (SEHNR, FQNEAQ) derive from the germline V gene (reference sequence). V is cut back by 6 bases and J by 5 bases, with 8 bases in the junction unmatched. Taken from cysteine to phenylalanine, the CDR3 has 14 residues. Of the read, only the CDR3 DNA is kept; its 42 bases are in frame from base 1. The source of this sequence is a human donor in a cohort sampled during active COVID-19. The chain links TRBV7-9 with TRBJ2-3, and 7 bases in between align with TRBD2. The sample taken for sequencing was peripheral blood. The CDR3 amino acid sequence is: CASRLGGAKDTQYF. The DNA reads TGTGCCAGCAGATTGGGAGGGGCTAAAGATACGCAGTATTTT.